This TCR beta chain came from a study of T cells in Graves' hyperthyroidism and ophthalmopathy. In the study overall: Peripheral blood was acquired at first diagnosis, ahead of any therapy whatsoever.

In the case of this clonotype: The target antigen is unknown.

V dropped 6 bases and J dropped 0; count of bases not matched to a gene: 8. The germline gives CDR1 SNHLY, CDR2 FYNNEI. This CDR3 spans 16 amino acids. Overall study results and limits: In the analysis, a 13 V-J model separated ophthalmopathy from stable hyperthyroidism.

From RNA transcripts, TCR beta CDR3 regions were amplified. The HTBI primer set drove a first-round RT-PCR of the TCR CDR3. TCRdb reanalysed the multiplex PCR reads using MiXCR and keeps one entry per CDR3 protein. In the table there are 550,000 to 850,000 distinct CDR3 sequences, roughly a sixth of which are singletons. The chain uses TRBV2 and TRBJ1-5; 7 nucleotides agree with TRBD1. The sequence came from a woman in her 50s with Graves' hyperthyroidism that later progressed to Graves' ophthalmopathy. Input material: blood. In DNA, the CDR3 is TGTGCCAGCAGGGGGACAGAGTTATATAGCAATCAGCCCCAGCATTTT. Translating gives CASRGTELYSNQPQHF. Filled out from reference TRBV2 and TRBJ1-5, the complete variable domain reads EPEVTQTPSHQVTQMGQEVILRCVPISNHLYFYWYRQILGQKVEFLVSFYNNEISEKSEIFDDQFSVERPDGSNFTLKIRSTKLEDSAMYFCASRGTELYSNQPQHFGDGTRLSIL.